These 3 T cell receptor beta chains came from one sample sequenced in a study of blood T cells in healthy people across ages. The use of a sample-barcoded 5' primer and a J-beta primer mix characterized a second PCR of about 7 to 12 cycles. TCRdb redid the calling of the 5' RACE reads with MiXCR, one entry per CDR3 protein. The sample holds some 850,000 distinct CDR3 sequences; around 25% are singletons and the top ten take approximately 2.9%. These data also featured in a second study, about T cells of mothers and their children.

Sequenced input: blood. The receptors were sampled from a boy under 18 in good health.

This clonotype appeared a few times. The CDR3 coding sequence is TGCGCCAGCAAAGGGGACAGGGGGACTGAAGCTTTCTTT. Its protein product is CASKGDRGTEAFF. The J gene is TRBJ1-1, the V gene TRBV10-1; TRBD1 matches at 11 bases. The V and J ends lost 7 bases and 5 bases, in that order; junction bases with no gene match: 3. Germline values: CDR1 WNHNN, CDR2 SYGVQD (reference sequence). The CDR3 has 13 residues.

This clonotype was detected only a few times. The V gene is TRBV18, the J gene TRBJ1-2; D is unresolved. This CDR3 has 11 residues. Germline CDR1 is KGHSH and CDR2 is LQKENI. Trimming removed 2 bases at V and 13 bases at J, with 11 bases between. CDR3 nucleotides: TGTGCCAGCTCACCAGGGAGGGCTTCCACCTTC. Translated, it gives CASSPGRASTF.

This clonotype was found a few times. The gene calls are TRBV29-1 and TRBJ1-2, with D hard to call. The germline gives CDR1 SQVTM, CDR2 ANQGSEA. The CDR3 is 11 residues long. Trimming removed 1 base at V and 6 bases at J, with 6 bases between. Here the CDR3 reads CSVEGHDGYTF. CDR3 coding DNA: TGCAGCGTTGAAGGCCATGATGGCTACACCTTC.